A single sample gave rise to the 8 T cell receptor beta chains below, sequenced in a study of T cell changes during pregnancy in multiple sclerosis. Assay used: immunoSEQ multiplex PCR; TCRdb lists only in-frame clones, some missing. Of 40,000 or so clones detected, just under 95% appear once; the ten largest clones hold about 8%. Here the sequenced sample was CD8+ T cells from peripheral blood mononuclear cells, taken in the third trimester of pregnancy. These receptors originate from a female donor with multiple sclerosis, enrolled in a pregnancy study.

The chain carries TRBV9 and TRBJ2-5, with 7 bases lining up with TRBD2. Trimming removed 0 bases from V and 5 bases from J; junction bases left unmatched: 10. Germline V gene data show CDR1 as SGDLS and CDR2 as YYNGEE. The CDR3 is 16 residues long. The CDR3 nucleotides read TGTGCCAGCAGCGTAGGGGGAGGGGCGGGCGCGGAGACCCAGTACTTC. Translating gives CASSVGGGAGAETQYF. Variable domain in full (rest from reference TRBV9 and TRBJ2-5): DSGVTQTPKHLITATGQRVTLRCSPRSGDLSVYWYQQSLDQGLQFLIQYYNGEERAKGNILERFSAQQFPDLHSELNLSSLELGDSALYFCASSVGGGAGAETQYFGPGTRLLVL.

The chain employs TRBV10-3 and TRBJ2-2, with D hard to call. Germline V gene data show CDR1 as ENHRY and CDR2 as SYGVKD. The CDR3 is made up of 14 amino acids. V was trimmed by 8 bases and J by 2 bases, leaving 12 bases between them. The CDR3 DNA follows: TGTGCCATCGGCGGCCGCACCAACACCGGGGAGCTGTTTTTT. Encoded protein: CAIGGRTNTGELFF.

The chain couples TRBV7-8 to TRBJ1-3, with TRBD1 matching 9 bases. J was trimmed by 8 bases and V by 5 bases; bases with no gene match: 4. This CDR3 spans 13 amino acids. Per the germline V gene, CDR1 is SGHVS and CDR2 is FQNEAQ. The CDR3 is CASSRTGDDTIYF. The CDR3 region has the DNA TGTGCCAGCAGCCGGACAGGGGACGACACCATATATTTT.

The chain links TRBV5-6 to TRBJ2-7; TRBD1 matches 8 bases. CDR1 SGHDT and CDR2 YYEEEE come from the germline V gene. The CDR3 is made up of 14 amino acids. The trim removed 0 bases at V and 3 bases at J, leaving 2 bases unmatched. The CDR3 sequence: CASSLGQGIYEQYF. In DNA, the CDR3 is TGTGCCAGCAGCTTGGGACAGGGGATCTACGAGCAGTACTTC. Combining the CDR3 with reference TRBV5-6 and TRBJ2-7 gives the whole variable domain DAGVTQSPTHLIKTRGQQVTLRCSPKSGHDTVSWYQQALGQGPQFIFQYYEEEERQRGNFPDRFSGHQFPNYSSELNVNALLLGDSALYLCASSLGQGIYEQYFGPGTRLTVT.

The chain employs TRBV7-8 and TRBJ2-1, with D possibly TRBD2 on 5 matching bases. Germline-derived CDR1 and CDR2 are SGHVS and FQNEAQ. V gave up 2 bases and J gave up 2 bases, with 7 bases separating them. CDR3 length: 14 amino acids. This CDR3 reads CASSLLAAYNEQFF. In DNA, the CDR3 is TGTGCCAGCAGCTTACTAGCTGCCTACAATGAGCAGTTCTTC.

This clone was detected once. This sequence joins TRBV29-1 and TRBJ2-5; a possible D gene is TRBD2 (6 bases). CDR1 and CDR2 (germline): SQVTM, ANQGSEA. The V gene lost 3 bases and the J gene lost 9 bases, with 23 bases spanning the gap. This CDR3 is 15 amino acids long. In DNA, the CDR3 is TGCAGCGTTGACGGCCAGCCCAGTTCTTGGGGGGCCCAGTACTTC. Translation: CSVDGQPSSWGAQYF.

The chain carries TRBV19 and TRBJ2-7, with 10 bases matching TRBD2. Germline CDR1 is LNHDA and CDR2 is SQIVND (reference sequence). This CDR3 contains 16 residues. V dropped 5 bases and J dropped 3; count of bases not matched to a gene: 10. As DNA, the CDR3 is TGTGCCAGTAGTCCCGGACTAGCGGCCTACATCTACGAGCAGTACTTC. Protein product: CASSPGLAAYIYEQYF.

The chain couples TRBV6-1 to TRBJ1-1; D gene unclear. This CDR3 has 12 amino acids. Germline CDR1 MNHNS, CDR2 SASEGT. Deletions cut 10 bases from V and 4 bases from J, with 13 bases between. This CDR3 is CATIFGITEAFF. CDR3 nucleotides: TGTGCCACTATCTTCGGGATCACTGAAGCTTTCTTT.